A selection of T cell receptor beta chains follows, all from one sample in a study of blood T cell repertoires in COVID-19. TCRdb's table, derived via immunoSEQ multiplex PCR, lists solely in-frame clones and lacks some. The profile shows 100,000 to 150,000 clones, approximately 87% of them singletons. What was sequenced was peripheral blood. These receptors were collected from a woman in her sixties or seventies with acute or convalescent COVID-19. Both conserved end residues are part of each CDR3. Each record gives: clone size, D gene, V gene, J gene, CDR3 protein, CDR3 DNA. A D gene is named only where the DNA matches it firmly. Rows may omit the clone size; those that give it use once, few, many or a size class.

clone_size: .
d_call: .
v_call: TRBV5-1
j_call: TRBJ1-1
cdr3_aa: CASSLDGQGNTEAFF
cdr3_nt: TGCGCCAGCAGCTTGGATGGGCAGGGCAACACTGAAGCTTTCTTT

clone_size: .
d_call: .
v_call: TRBV29-1
j_call: TRBJ2-3
cdr3_aa: CSAQRVPDTQYF
cdr3_nt: TGCAGCGCCCAGCGGGTGCCAGATACGCAGTATTTT

clone_size: .
d_call: TRBD2
v_call: TRBV30
j_call: TRBJ2-1
cdr3_aa: CAWTPWASGSSYNEQFF
cdr3_nt: TGTGCCTGGACCCCTTGGGCTAGCGGGAGCTCCTACAATGAGCAGTTCTTC

clone_size: .
d_call: .
v_call: TRBV5-1
j_call: TRBJ1-1
cdr3_aa: CASSPPGGNTEAFF
cdr3_nt: TGCGCCAGCAGCCCACCCGGAGGGAACACTGAAGCTTTCTTT

clone_size: .
d_call: .
v_call: TRBV7-3
j_call: TRBJ2-5
cdr3_aa: CASSSWGGETQYF
cdr3_nt: TGTGCCAGCAGCTCCTGGGGAGGAGAGACCCAGTACTTC

clone_size: .
d_call: .
v_call: TRBV4-2
j_call: TRBJ2-2
cdr3_aa: CASSQDQGWGTGELFF
cdr3_nt: TGTGCCAGCAGCCAAGACCAGGGGTGGGGCACCGGGGAGCTGTTTTTT

clone_size: once
d_call: TRBD1
v_call: TRBV30
j_call: TRBJ1-1
cdr3_aa: CAWKEGALNTEAFF
cdr3_nt: TGTGCCTGGAAAGAGGGGGCCCTGAACACTGAAGCTTTCTTT

clone_size: .
d_call: .
v_call: TRBV3-1/TRBV3-2
j_call: TRBJ2-3
cdr3_aa: CASSFVADTQYF
cdr3_nt: TGTGCCAGCAGCTTTGTAGCGGATACGCAGTATTTT

clone_size: .
d_call: .
v_call: TRBV6-5
j_call: TRBJ1-2
cdr3_aa: CASRTTPERYYGYTF
cdr3_nt: TGTGCCAGCCGCACTACCCCGGAGCGATACTATGGCTACACCTTC

clone_size: .
d_call: .
v_call: TRBV7-3
j_call: TRBJ2-2
cdr3_aa: CASSLILDTGELFF
cdr3_nt: TGTGCCAGCAGCTTAATTCTAGACACCGGGGAGCTGTTTTTT

clone_size: .
d_call: TRBD2
v_call: TRBV19
j_call: TRBJ2-1
cdr3_aa: CASSIEKPSGNEQFF
cdr3_nt: TGTGCCAGTAGTATAGAGAAACCTAGCGGGAATGAGCAGTTCTTC

clone_size: .
d_call: .
v_call: TRBV2
j_call: TRBJ2-7
cdr3_aa: CASSPGAYPYEQYF
cdr3_nt: TGTGCCAGCAGCCCAGGGGCCTACCCCTACGAGCAGTACTTC

clone_size: .
d_call: .
v_call: TRBV2
j_call: TRBJ2-5
cdr3_aa: CASRSGETQYF
cdr3_nt: TGTGCCAGCAGGTCAGGGGAGACCCAGTACTTC

clone_size: .
d_call: .
v_call: TRBV2
j_call: TRBJ2-1
cdr3_aa: CASSEALGRSYNEQFF
cdr3_nt: TGTGCCAGCAGTGAAGCGCTTGGCCGTTCCTACAATGAGCAGTTCTTC

clone_size: .
d_call: .
v_call: TRBV7-3
j_call: TRBJ1-1
cdr3_aa: CASSFWAGEAFF
cdr3_nt: TGTGCCAGCAGCTTCTGGGCCGGTGAAGCTTTCTTT

clone_size: .
d_call: TRBD2
v_call: TRBV7-3
j_call: TRBJ2-5
cdr3_aa: CASSTSGPQETQYF
cdr3_nt: TGTGCCAGCAGCACTAGCGGGCCTCAAGAGACCCAGTACTTC

clone_size: once
d_call: TRBD1
v_call: TRBV7-2
j_call: TRBJ1-4
cdr3_aa: CASSSGTGGSEKLFF
cdr3_nt: TGTGCCAGCAGCTCCGGGACAGGGGGAAGTGAAAAACTGTTTTTT

clone_size: .
d_call: .
v_call: TRBV6-6
j_call: TRBJ2-2
cdr3_aa: CASTLTRDTGELFF
cdr3_nt: TGTGCCAGTACCCTAACCAGGGACACCGGGGAGCTGTTTTTT

clone_size: .
d_call: .
v_call: TRBV5-1
j_call: TRBJ1-1
cdr3_aa: CASSSTPNTEAFF
cdr3_nt: TGCGCCAGCAGCTCGACACCGAACACTGAAGCTTTCTTT

clone_size: once
d_call: TRBD2
v_call: TRBV9
j_call: TRBJ2-5
cdr3_aa: CASSPGGTETQYF
cdr3_nt: TGTGCCAGCAGCCCGGGGGGAACAGAGACCCAGTACTTC

clone_size: .
d_call: .
v_call: TRBV4-2
j_call: TRBJ2-2
cdr3_aa: CASSQERYGSGVTGELFF
cdr3_nt: TGTGCCAGCAGCCAAGAACGGTATGGGAGCGGAGTAACCGGGGAGCTGTTTTTT

clone_size: .
d_call: .
v_call: TRBV7-9
j_call: TRBJ2-1
cdr3_aa: CASSSATGYNEQFF
cdr3_nt: TGTGCCAGCAGCTCCGCCACAGGATACAATGAGCAGTTCTTC

clone_size: .
d_call: .
v_call: TRBV28
j_call: TRBJ1-2
cdr3_aa: CASIPTGTYGYTF
cdr3_nt: TGTGCCAGCATCCCCACCGGGACTTATGGCTACACCTTC

clone_size: .
d_call: TRBD1
v_call: TRBV15
j_call: TRBJ1-2
cdr3_aa: CATSRTQGEYGYTF
cdr3_nt: TGTGCCACCAGCAGGACCCAGGGGGAGTATGGCTACACCTTC

clone_size: .
d_call: TRBD1
v_call: TRBV28
j_call: TRBJ1-1
cdr3_aa: CASTRQGGRSTEAFF
cdr3_nt: TGTGCCAGCACCCGACAGGGGGGTAGGTCGACTGAAGCTTTCTTT

clone_size: .
d_call: .
v_call: TRBV7-3
j_call: TRBJ2-3
cdr3_aa: CASSPNITQYF
cdr3_nt: TGTGCCAGCAGCCCTAATATTACGCAGTATTTT

clone_size: .
d_call: TRBD1
v_call: TRBV7-9
j_call: TRBJ1-2
cdr3_aa: CASSQTGGIGYTF
cdr3_nt: TGTGCCAGCAGCCAGACAGGGGGCATTGGCTACACCTTC

clone_size: .
d_call: TRBD1
v_call: TRBV7-9
j_call: TRBJ1-1
cdr3_aa: CASSQDRMGTTEAFF
cdr3_nt: TGTGCCAGCAGCCAGGACAGGATGGGAACCACTGAAGCTTTCTTT

clone_size: .
d_call: TRBD2
v_call: TRBV29-1
j_call: TRBJ2-2
cdr3_aa: CSVETSVGELFF
cdr3_nt: TGCAGCGTTGAAACTAGCGTAGGGGAGCTGTTTTTT

clone_size: .
d_call: TRBD1
v_call: TRBV6-1
j_call: TRBJ1-1
cdr3_aa: CASSEPGQPSTEAFF
cdr3_nt: TGTGCCAGCAGTGAACCGGGACAGCCGAGCACTGAAGCTTTCTTT

clone_size: .
d_call: .
v_call: TRBV20-1
j_call: TRBJ1-1
cdr3_aa: CSASGGTEAFF
cdr3_nt: TGCAGTGCTAGCGGGGGGACTGAAGCTTTCTTT

clone_size: once
d_call: .
v_call: TRBV5-1
j_call: TRBJ1-1
cdr3_aa: CASSLTGMNTEAFF
cdr3_nt: TGCGCCAGCAGCTTAACAGGGATGAACACTGAAGCTTTCTTT

clone_size: .
d_call: .
v_call: TRBV19
j_call: TRBJ1-2
cdr3_aa: CASNSPGQGSRYGYTF
cdr3_nt: TGTGCCAGTAACTCGCCCGGGCAGGGATCAAGGTATGGCTACACCTTC

clone_size: .
d_call: .
v_call: TRBV27
j_call: TRBJ2-5
cdr3_aa: CASSLSRVETQYF
cdr3_nt: TGTGCCAGCAGTTTATCGAGGGTAGAGACCCAGTACTTC

clone_size: .
d_call: .
v_call: TRBV11-3
j_call: TRBJ2-3
cdr3_aa: CASSLGGTDTQYF
cdr3_nt: TGTGCCAGCAGCTTAGGAGGCACAGATACGCAGTATTTT

clone_size: .
d_call: .
v_call: TRBV19
j_call: TRBJ2-5
cdr3_aa: CASSSQEETQYF
cdr3_nt: TGTGCCAGTAGTTCCCAGGAAGAGACCCAGTACTTC

clone_size: .
d_call: TRBD1
v_call: TRBV3-1/TRBV3-2
j_call: TRBJ1-5
cdr3_aa: CASSDRTGIGQPQHF
cdr3_nt: TGTGCCAGCAGCGACCGGACAGGGATCGGGCAGCCCCAGCATTTT

clone_size: .
d_call: .
v_call: TRBV28
j_call: TRBJ1-1
cdr3_aa: CASVSRRGQSVLNTEAFF
cdr3_nt: TGTGCCAGCGTCTCGCGAAGGGGCCAGAGCGTTTTGAACACTGAAGCTTTCTTT

clone_size: once
d_call: .
v_call: TRBV28
j_call: TRBJ1-6
cdr3_aa: CASRLQGYNSPLHF
cdr3_nt: TGTGCCAGCAGGTTACAGGGCTATAATTCACCCCTCCACTTT

clone_size: once
d_call: .
v_call: TRBV20-1
j_call: TRBJ2-3
cdr3_aa: CSALTDTQYF
cdr3_nt: TGCAGTGCTCTCACAGATACGCAGTATTTT

clone_size: .
d_call: TRBD2
v_call: TRBV6-2/TRBV6-3
j_call: TRBJ2-1
cdr3_aa: CASSYLAGARNEQFF
cdr3_nt: TGTGCCAGCAGTTATCTAGCGGGGGCTAGGAATGAGCAGTTCTTC

clone_size: .
d_call: TRBD2
v_call: TRBV4-2
j_call: TRBJ2-1
cdr3_aa: CASSQEVAGLNEQFF
cdr3_nt: TGTGCCAGCAGCCAAGAGGTAGCGGGTCTAAATGAGCAGTTCTTC

clone_size: .
d_call: TRBD2
v_call: TRBV24-1
j_call: TRBJ2-1
cdr3_aa: CATSAIGLAGDEQFF
cdr3_nt: TGTGCCACCAGTGCCATAGGGCTAGCGGGAGACGAGCAGTTCTTC

clone_size: .
d_call: .
v_call: TRBV12-5
j_call: TRBJ2-4
cdr3_aa: CASGNGLLKGNIQYF
cdr3_nt: TGTGCTAGTGGTAACGGACTACTCAAGGGGAACATTCAGTACTTC

clone_size: once
d_call: .
v_call: TRBV9
j_call: TRBJ2-1
cdr3_aa: CASSEQLGTNEQFF
cdr3_nt: TGTGCCAGCAGCGAACAACTAGGAACCAATGAGCAGTTCTTC

clone_size: .
d_call: .
v_call: TRBV9
j_call: TRBJ2-3
cdr3_aa: CASSVQDGDTQYF
cdr3_nt: TGTGCCAGCAGCGTACAGGATGGAGATACGCAGTATTTT